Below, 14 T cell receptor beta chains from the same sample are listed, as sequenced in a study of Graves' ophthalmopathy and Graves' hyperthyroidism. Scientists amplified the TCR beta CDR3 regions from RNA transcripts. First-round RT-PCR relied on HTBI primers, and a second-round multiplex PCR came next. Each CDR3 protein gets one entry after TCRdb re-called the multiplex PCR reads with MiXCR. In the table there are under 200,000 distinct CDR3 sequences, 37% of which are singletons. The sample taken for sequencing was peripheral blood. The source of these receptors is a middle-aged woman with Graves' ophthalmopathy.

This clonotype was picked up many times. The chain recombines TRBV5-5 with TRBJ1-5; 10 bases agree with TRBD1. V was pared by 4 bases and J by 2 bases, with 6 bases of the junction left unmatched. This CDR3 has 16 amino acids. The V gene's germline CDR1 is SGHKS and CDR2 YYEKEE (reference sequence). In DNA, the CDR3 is TGTGCCAGCAGCGCATACGGGACAGGGGGCAATCAGCCCCAGCATTTT. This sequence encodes CASSAYGTGGNQPQHF.

The CDR3 nucleotides are TGTGCCAGCACCAGACTACAGGGTAGCACTGAAGCTTTCTTT. This encodes CASTRLQGSTEAFF. This rearrangement joins TRBV7-2 to TRBJ1-1; tentatively, D is TRBD1 (6 bases). The CDR3 covers 14 residues. Looked up from germline, CDR1 is SGHTA and CDR2 is FQGNSA. Trimming took off 7 bases at V and 4 bases at J, with 16 bases between the two ends.

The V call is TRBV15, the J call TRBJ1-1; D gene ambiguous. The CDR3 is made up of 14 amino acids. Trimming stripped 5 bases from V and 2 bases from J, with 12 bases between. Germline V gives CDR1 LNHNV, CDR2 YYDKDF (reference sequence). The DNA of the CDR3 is TGTGCCACCAGCCGTCAGAGCTTCAACACTGAAGCTTTCTTT. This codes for CATSRQSFNTEAFF.

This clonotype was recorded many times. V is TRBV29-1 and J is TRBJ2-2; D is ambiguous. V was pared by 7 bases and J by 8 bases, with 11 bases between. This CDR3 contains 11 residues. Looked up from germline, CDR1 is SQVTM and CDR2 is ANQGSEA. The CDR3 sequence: CSGLGKGELFF. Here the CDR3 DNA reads TGCAGCGGTCTGGGCAAAGGGGAGCTGTTTTTT.

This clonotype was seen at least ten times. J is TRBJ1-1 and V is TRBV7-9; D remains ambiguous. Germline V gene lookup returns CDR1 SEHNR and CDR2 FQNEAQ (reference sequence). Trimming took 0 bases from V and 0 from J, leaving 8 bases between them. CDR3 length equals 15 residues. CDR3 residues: CASSLAKGMNTEAFF. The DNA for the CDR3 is TGTGCCAGCAGCTTAGCTAAGGGAATGAACACTGAAGCTTTCTTT.

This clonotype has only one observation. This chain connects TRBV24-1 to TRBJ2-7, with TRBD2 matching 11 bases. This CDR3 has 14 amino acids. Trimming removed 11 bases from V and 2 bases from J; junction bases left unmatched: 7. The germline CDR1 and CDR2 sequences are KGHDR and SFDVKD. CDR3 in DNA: TGTGCCAGTAACCTAGCGGGAGGAACCTACGAGCAGTACTTC. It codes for CASNLAGGTYEQYF.

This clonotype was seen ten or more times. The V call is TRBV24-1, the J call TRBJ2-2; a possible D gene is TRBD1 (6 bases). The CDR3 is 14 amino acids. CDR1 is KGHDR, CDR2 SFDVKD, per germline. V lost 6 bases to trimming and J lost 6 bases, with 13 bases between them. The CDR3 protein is CATSTGSKAGELFF. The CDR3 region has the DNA TGTGCCACCAGTACAGGGAGTAAGGCCGGGGAGCTGTTTTTT.

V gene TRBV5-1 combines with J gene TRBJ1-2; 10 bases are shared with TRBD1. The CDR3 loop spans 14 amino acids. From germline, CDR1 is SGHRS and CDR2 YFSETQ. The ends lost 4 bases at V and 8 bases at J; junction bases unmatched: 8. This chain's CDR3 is CASSVTTGGWGYTF. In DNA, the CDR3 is TGCGCCAGCAGCGTGACGACAGGGGGCTGGGGCTACACCTTC.

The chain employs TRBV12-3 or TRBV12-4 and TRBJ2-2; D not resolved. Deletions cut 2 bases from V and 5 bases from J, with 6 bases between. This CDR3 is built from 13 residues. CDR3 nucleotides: TGTGCCAGCAGTTTAATAGTAACCGGGGAGCTGTTTTTT. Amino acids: CASSLIVTGELFF.

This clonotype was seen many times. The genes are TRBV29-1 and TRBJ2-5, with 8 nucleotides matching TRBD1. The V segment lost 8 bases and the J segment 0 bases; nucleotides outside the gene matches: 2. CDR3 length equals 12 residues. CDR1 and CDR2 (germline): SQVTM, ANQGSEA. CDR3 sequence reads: CSSGGNQETQYF. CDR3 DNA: TGCAGCTCAGGGGGCAACCAAGAGACCCAGTACTTC. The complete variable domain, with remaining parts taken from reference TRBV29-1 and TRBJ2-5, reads SAVISQKPSRDICQRGTSLTIQCQVDSQVTMMFWYRQQPGQSLTLIATANQGSEATYESGFVIDKFPISRPNLTFSTLTVSNMSPEDSSIYLCSSGGNQETQYFGPGTRLLVL.

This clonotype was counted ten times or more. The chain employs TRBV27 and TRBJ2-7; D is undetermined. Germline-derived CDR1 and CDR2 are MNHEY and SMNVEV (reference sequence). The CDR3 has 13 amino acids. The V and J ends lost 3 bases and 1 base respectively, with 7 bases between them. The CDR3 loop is CASSFHGSYEQYF. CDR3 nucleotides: TGTGCCAGCAGTTTTCATGGTTCCTACGAGCAGTACTTC.

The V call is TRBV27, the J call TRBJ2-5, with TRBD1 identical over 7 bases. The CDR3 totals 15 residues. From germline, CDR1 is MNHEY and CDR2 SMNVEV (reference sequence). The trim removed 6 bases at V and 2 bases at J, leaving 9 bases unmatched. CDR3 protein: CASRTLQGPQETQYF. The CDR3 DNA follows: TGTGCCAGCAGAACCCTACAGGGGCCACAAGAGACCCAGTACTTC.

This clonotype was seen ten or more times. The CDR3 spells CASSADGRGETQYF. The CDR3 coding sequence is TGTGCCAGCAGCGCGGACGGGAGGGGAGAGACCCAGTACTTC. V and J are TRBV2 and TRBJ2-5; TRBD2 aligns across 8 bases. V lost 6 bases and J lost 4; bases outside the gene matches: 7. The CDR3 sequence is 14 residues long. Per the germline V gene, CDR1 is SNHLY and CDR2 is FYNNEI.

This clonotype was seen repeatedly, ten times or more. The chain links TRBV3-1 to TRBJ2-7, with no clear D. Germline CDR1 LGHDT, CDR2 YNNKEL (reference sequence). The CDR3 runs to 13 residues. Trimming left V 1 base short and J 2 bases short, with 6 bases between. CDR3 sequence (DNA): TGTGCCAGCAGCCAAGTAGAAACCTACGAGCAGTACTTC. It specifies CASSQVETYEQYF.